This T cell receptor (beta chain) stems from a study of T cell responses to AZD1222 COVID-19 vaccine. Data came from immunoSEQ multiplex PCR; TCRdb stores just in-frame clones and leaves some out. The sample holds 150,000 or so clones, roughly 93% seen once. The germline V gene encodes CDR1 SGHRS and CDR2 YFSETQ. This CDR3 spans 14 amino acids. The V gene lost 3 bases and the J gene lost 8 bases, with 17 bases spanning the gap. This specimen consisted of peripheral blood, obtained on day 0 of AZD1222 vaccination. The chain employs TRBV5-1 and TRBJ1-2; D perhaps matches TRBD1 (5 bases). The receptor comes from an adult in good health. This chain's CDR3 is CASSYISGREGYTF. The CDR3 coding sequence is TGCGCCAGCAGCTACATATCGGGACGGGAGGGCTACACCTTC.